The following is a TCR beta chain sequence with its context. Its cognate antigen is unknown. Trimming took 2 bases from V and 10 from J; bases not matched to a gene: 12. The CDR3 is 16 amino acids. Germline CDR1 and CDR2: SGHRS and YFSETQ. This entry comes from a study of brain T cells in children with intractable seizures. Study outcomes and limitations: Top 50 brain clonotypes included both public and private clones.

Sequencing was limited to surgery cases with top T cell transcript signatures in brain tissue. Pre-surgery treatment included at least one anti-epileptic drug. The repertoire was sequenced with immunoSEQ multiplex PCR; TCRdb's copy has only in-frame clones and lacks some. The top ten clones hold roughly 50% of a sample with under 4,000 clones, about 78% of them seen once. The specimen comprised resected brain tissue, sampled at surgery. The V gene is TRBV5-1, the J gene TRBJ2-2; TRBD2 matches 9 bases. This receptor was obtained from a girl between 2 and 10 years old with Rasmussen encephalitis and intractable seizures. CDR3 DNA sequence: TGCGCCAGCAGCTTAGGAGTTGCGGGAGGGTTGGAGGAGCTGTTTTTT. Residues: CASSLGVAGGLEELFF.